This T cell receptor beta chain came from a study of blood T cell repertoires in COVID-19. Study-wide context: Acute-phase and convalescent COVID-19 samples originated in the United States, Italy and Spain. Nucleic acid was either cDNA or gDNA, and it came from T cells, B-cell-depleted T cells, or PBMCs.

Original data processing: For nucleated cells, counts were estimated from reference gene primer amplification. Measured with immunoSEQ multiplex PCR; TCRdb has only the in-frame clones, and not every one. Clonal size and the V and J genes are those of that table, whereas D and trimming came from the DNA. The sample holds some 180,000 clones, under 80% seen once. J gave up 6 bases and V 1 base, and 7 bases lay outside the gene matches. This CDR3 is 16 amino acids long. Germline V gene lookup returns CDR1 SGHTA and CDR2 FQGTGA. The receptor was isolated from a man aged 50 to 60 who had recovered from COVID-19. Sequenced material: peripheral blood. The chain links TRBV7-3 to TRBJ2-2, with 8 bases that match TRBD1. CDR3 coding DNA: TGTGCCAGCAGCTTAATGTTAACAGGGGGTCCCGGGGAGCTGTTTTTT. This translates into CASSLMLTGGPGELFF.